The 21 T cell receptor beta chains below were found in one sample sequenced in a study of blood T cell repertoires in COVID-19. TCRdb's table, derived via immunoSEQ multiplex PCR, lists solely in-frame clones and lacks some. Of 200,000 to 250,000 clones in the sample, around four fifths were seen once. The sample comprised peripheral blood. These receptors all come from an elderly woman with COVID-19, enrolled during active disease.

V usage is TRBV27 and J usage is TRBJ2-1, with D possibly TRBD1 on 5 matching bases. V dropped 5 bases and J dropped 7 bases, with 21 bases sitting between them. The CDR3 totals 16 residues. Germline values: CDR1 MNHEY, CDR2 SMNVEV (reference sequence). CDR3 in DNA: TGTGCCAGCAGTCCCATAGACAGTAGGTCGAGGAATGAGCAGTTCTTC. This translates into CASSPIDSRSRNEQFF.

The J gene is TRBJ2-1, the V gene TRBV20-1; D is uncertain. V was cut by 7 bases and J by 4 bases, with 8 bases left in between. CDR1 DFQATT and CDR2 SNEGSKA come from the germline V gene (reference sequence). This CDR3 comprises 11 residues. The CDR3 DNA reads as TGCAGTGGGCTCCGATACAATGAGCAGTTCTTC. Its protein is CSGLRYNEQFF.

J is TRBJ2-7 and V is TRBV2; TRBD1 might be the D (5 bases). This CDR3 spans 12 amino acids. V was cut by 6 bases and J by 4 bases, with 10 bases left in between. Looked up from germline, CDR1 is SNHLY and CDR2 is FYNNEI. CDR3 in DNA: TGTGCCAGCAGCTGGACAAAATACGAGCAGTACTTC. It encodes CASSWTKYEQYF.

The genes are TRBV10-2 and TRBJ2-3; weak D call: TRBD1 (5 bases). With 8 bases removed from V and 0 bases from J, the gap between germline ends came to 12 bases. The CDR3 is 14 amino acids. Germline CDR1 and CDR2: WSHSY and SAAADI. The CDR3 reads CASVSGPSTDTQYF. The CDR3, as DNA: TGCGCCAGCGTCTCAGGGCCGAGCACAGATACGCAGTATTTT.

The rearrangement joins TRBV28 to TRBJ2-7, with 8 nucleotides matching TRBD1. The CDR3 runs 17 residues. V was clipped by 8 bases and J by 9 bases; unmatched bases: 24. In germline, CDR1 is MDHEN, CDR2 SYDVKM. Written as DNA, the CDR3 is TGTGCCAGCCTGGGGGCGGGACAGGTTTGGAGGGGTCGGGCGCAGTACTTC. Its protein is CASLGAGQVWRGRAQYF.

This clone was seen just once. The chain has TRBV6-5 and TRBJ2-7; D not certain. Trimming removed 0 bases from V and 6 bases from J, with 18 bases in between. There are 16 residues in the CDR3. The V gene's germline CDR1 is MNHEY and CDR2 SVGAGI. CDR3 amino acids: CASSYSPDPRGGEQYF. In nucleotides, the CDR3 is TGTGCCAGCAGTTACTCTCCTGACCCCCGAGGTGGCGAGCAGTACTTC.

The chain employs TRBV7-9 and TRBJ1-2; 9 bases fit TRBD1. The CDR3 loop spans 14 amino acids. V shed 5 bases, J shed 8 bases, and the junction held 9 bases outside the gene matches. Germline CDR1 reads SEHNR; CDR2 reads FQNEAQ (reference sequence). The chain's CDR3 is CASSHKQGAEGYTF. The CDR3 bases are TGTGCCAGCAGCCATAAACAGGGGGCGGAGGGCTACACCTTC.

The genes are TRBV29-1 and TRBJ1-1; maybe TRBD1 (5 bases). The CDR3 contains 11 residues. V dropped 8 bases and J dropped 6 bases, with 13 bases sitting between them. Per the germline V gene, CDR1 is SQVTM and CDR2 is ANQGSEA. DNA of the CDR3: TGCAGCTTCTACCGGGGGGCTGAAGCTTTCTTT. Translated: CSFYRGAEAFF.

The chain carries TRBV30 and TRBJ1-3; 7 bases align to TRBD1. Germline V gene data show CDR1 as GTSNPN and CDR2 as SVGIG (reference sequence). The CDR3 is made up of 15 amino acids. V was pared by 6 bases and J by 1 base, with 9 bases of the junction left unmatched. The CDR3 is CACLHGTASGNTIYF. CDR3 in DNA: TGTGCCTGTCTGCACGGGACAGCGTCTGGAAACACCATATATTTT.

In this sample, this clone turned up a few times. The chain links TRBV6-5 to TRBJ1-2; no reliable D call. The CDR3 has 13 residues. Trimming pared 8 bases from V and 4 bases from J, leaving 14 bases between. CDR1 and CDR2 from the germline V gene are MNHEY and SVGAGI. The CDR3 sequence: CASRAEPLYGYTF. The CDR3 nucleotides read TGTGCCAGCCGCGCGGAACCCCTCTATGGCTACACCTTC.

The chain carries TRBV5-1 and TRBJ2-5; 8 positions agree with TRBD2. After removal of 6 bases from V and 5 bases from J, the junction contained 9 bases not matched to a gene. The CDR3 is 14 amino acids. The V gene's germline CDR1 is SGHRS and CDR2 YFSETQ. CDR3 amino acids: CASTSGGPGETQYF. The CDR3 DNA sequence: TGCGCCAGCACCTCGGGAGGGCCGGGGGAGACCCAGTACTTC.

This clone showed up just once. The chain recombines TRBV9 with TRBJ1-2; perhaps TRBD1 as D (5 bases). Germline loops: CDR1 SGDLS, CDR2 YYNGEE. Trimming shortened V by 0 bases and J by 7 bases, and 13 bases separated the two germline ends. This CDR3 region has 14 residues. CDR3 sequence (DNA): TGTGCCAGCAGCGTAGGGGGCGCGGCAAGTGGCTACACCTTC. It encodes CASSVGGAASGYTF.

The chain joins TRBV18 to TRBJ1-5; 8 nucleotides line up with TRBD1. V was pared by 6 bases and J by 7 bases, with 5 bases of the junction left unmatched. This CDR3 has 13 residues. Looked up from germline, CDR1 is KGHSH and CDR2 is LQKENI. This CDR3 reads CASSPGGEQPQHF. The CDR3 DNA reads TGTGCCAGCTCCCCAGGGGGCGAGCAGCCCCAGCATTTT.

V is TRBV24-1 and J is TRBJ1-1, with D tentatively TRBD1 (6 bases). Trimming removed 5 bases from V and 5 bases from J, with 11 bases in between. The CDR3 has 13 residues. Per the germline V gene, CDR1 is KGHDR and CDR2 is SFDVKD. This chain's CDR3 is CATSVQGSTEAFF. CDR3 coding DNA: TGTGCCACCAGTGTCCAGGGGAGTACTGAAGCTTTCTTT.

The chain has TRBV19 and TRBJ1-2; 9 positions match TRBD1. CDR1 LNHDA and CDR2 SQIVND come from the germline V gene (reference sequence). Trimming at V came to 7 bases and at J to 5 bases, leaving 11 bases not matched to a gene. The length of the CDR3 is 15 residues. CDR3 amino acids: CASNLNSDRGYGYTF. Written as DNA, the CDR3 is TGTGCCAGTAATCTGAACTCGGACAGGGGTTATGGCTACACCTTC.

This clone came up a few times. The rearrangement links TRBV29-1 to TRBJ2-3; 8 bases are shared with TRBD1. Germline V gene sequence: CDR1 SQVTM, CDR2 ANQGSEA. The CDR3 loop spans 14 amino acids. The junction had 5 bases not matched to a gene; V was cut back by 3 bases and J by 3 bases. The CDR3 coding sequence is TGCAGCGTTGATTCGGACAGGGAGACAGATACGCAGTATTTT. It codes for CSVDSDRETDTQYF.

V and J are TRBV19 and TRBJ2-6; TRBD1 aligns across 9 bases. There are 16 residues in the CDR3. Per the germline V gene, CDR1 is LNHDA and CDR2 is SQIVND (reference sequence). V gave up 6 bases and J gave up 4 bases; unmatched junction bases: 7. CDR3 DNA: TGTGCCAGTAGCCGACAGGGGGTGACGGGGGCCAACGTCCTGACTTTC. It encodes CASSRQGVTGANVLTF. The whole variable domain, filled in from reference TRBV19 and TRBJ2-6, reads DGGITQSPKYLFRKEGQNVTLSCEQNLNHDAMYWYRQDPGQGLRLIYYSQIVNDFQKGDIAEGYSVSREKKESFPLTVTSAQKNPTAFYLCASSRQGVTGANVLTFGAGSRLTVL.

The chain is built from TRBV30 and TRBJ1-5; D possibly corresponds to TRBD1 (5 bases). The V gene lost 5 bases and the J gene lost 2 bases, with 19 bases spanning the gap. This CDR3 comprises 16 residues. Germline V lookup: CDR1 GTSNPN, CDR2 SVGIG (reference sequence). The CDR3 nucleotides are TGTGCCTGGCTCCCGGGGAGGGGATATGGCAATCAGCCCCAGCATTTT. Amino acid sequence: CAWLPGRGYGNQPQHF.

Comment on this clone: This sample includes further DNA sequences coding for the same CDR3. The chain is built from TRBV11-2 and TRBJ2-5; 8 bases line up with TRBD1. From germline, CDR1 is SGHAT and CDR2 FQNNGV. J lost 2 bases, V lost 6 bases, and 2 bases had no gene match. CDR3 length: 13 amino acids. CDR3 nucleotides: TGTGCCAGCAGTCGGGACAGGCAAGAGACCCAGTACTTC. It codes for CASSRDRQETQYF.

The rearrangement uses TRBV6-5 and TRBJ1-1, with unresolved D. CDR3 length equals 11 residues. Germline CDR1 and CDR2: MNHEY and SVGAGI. Trimming took 8 bases from V and 5 from J, leaving 9 bases between them. The CDR3 DNA reads as TGTGCCAGCGGCAAGAGGACTGAAGCTTTCTTT. It is translated as CASGKRTEAFF.

This chain links TRBV27 with TRBJ1-1; possible D gene TRBD1, 6 bases. The V gene lost 5 bases and the J gene lost 5 bases, with 15 bases spanning the gap. The germline V gene encodes CDR1 MNHEY and CDR2 SMNVEV (reference sequence). The CDR3 extends over 14 amino acids. The CDR3 DNA sequence: TGTGCCAGCAGTGCCTACAGGGAGAATACTGAAGCTTTCTTT. Amino acids: CASSAYRENTEAFF.